This passage covers 22 T cell receptor beta chains from one sample sequenced in a study of T-cell memory formation after mild COVID-19. TCRdb reprocessed the 5' RACE reads via MiXCR and lists one record per CDR3 protein. The sample shows a few hundred thousand distinct CDR3 sequences, 15% to 20% of them seen only once. Sequencing was performed on PBMCs or a T cell subset sorted from them (not recorded which). The receptors derive from a man aged 18 to 35 who had mild COVID-19 (a few samples of this study predate the infection). Cell type and time point are not known.

This clonotype has more than one count but fewer than ten. The gene calls are TRBV7-2 and TRBJ2-3; 14 bases map to TRBD2. V lost 5 bases and J lost 1; bases outside the gene matches: 11. This CDR3 contains 19 residues. Germline V gene data show CDR1 as SGHTA and CDR2 as FQGNSA. The CDR3 reads CASSPGLAGGWGGTDTQYF. CDR3 DNA: TGTGCCAGCAGCCCTGGACTAGCGGGGGGCTGGGGAGGCACAGATACGCAGTATTTT.

This clonotype was detected only a few times. The V gene is TRBV11-2, the J gene TRBJ2-2; 7 positions match TRBD2. J gave up 7 bases and V 3 bases, and 2 bases lay outside the gene matches. This CDR3 has 13 amino acids. Per germline, CDR1 SGHAT and CDR2 FQNNGV. CDR3 coding DNA: TGTGCCAGCAGCTTCGGACTAGTCGGGGAGCTGTTTTTT. Protein sequence: CASSFGLVGELFF.

The chain carries TRBV13 and TRBJ2-5, with 8 bases that match TRBD1. The CDR3 is 14 residues long. Trimming removed 4 bases from V and 5 bases from J; junction bases left unmatched: 6. The germline gives CDR1 PRHDT, CDR2 FYEKMQ (reference sequence). DNA for the CDR3: TGTGCCAGCAGCTCGGACAGGGTGCACGAGACCCAGTACTTC. Protein sequence: CASSSDRVHETQYF.

The chain employs TRBV2 and TRBJ1-1; D may be TRBD1 (6 bases). V gave up 6 bases and J gave up 5 bases, with 16 bases separating them. This CDR3 is built from 14 residues. The germline V gene has CDR1 SNHLY and CDR2 FYNNEI. CDR3 nucleotide sequence: TGTGCCAGCAGCCGGACAGCCGTTTGGACTGAAGCTTTCTTT. It translates to CASSRTAVWTEAFF.

This clonotype appeared a few times. The V gene is TRBV2, the J gene TRBJ2-3; D unclear. Trimming took off 1 base at V and 0 bases at J, with 2 bases between the two ends. CDR1 and CDR2 from the germline V gene are SNHLY and FYNNEI. This CDR3 contains 13 residues. The CDR3 loop reads CASSEESTDTQYF. The DNA of the CDR3 is TGTGCCAGCAGTGAAGAGAGCACAGATACGCAGTATTTT.

The chain uses TRBV24-1 and TRBJ1-1, with D maybe TRBD1 (6 bases). Looked up from germline, CDR1 is KGHDR and CDR2 is SFDVKD. This CDR3 region has 15 residues. V was pared by 5 bases and J by 5 bases, with 17 bases between. The DNA for the CDR3 is TGTGCCACCAGTGCCCTGAGGGGGGTCGAAACTGAAGCTTTCTTT. Protein: CATSALRGVETEAFF.

At least ten counts were recorded for this clonotype. An end of the junction differs from the germline gene, which may be a read error. The chain is built from TRBV7-2 and TRBJ2-5; D is perhaps TRBD2 (5 bases). This CDR3 has 14 residues. Germline loops: CDR1 SGHTA, CDR2 FQGNSA. The CDR3 protein is CASSFSGLQGTQYF. The CDR3 nucleotides read TGTGCCAGCAGCTTCTCTGGACTTCAAGGGACCCAGTACTTC.

The rearrangement uses TRBV20-1 and TRBJ2-7; D gene uncertain. The CDR3 extends over 14 amino acids. Germline V CDR1 and CDR2: DFQATT, SNEGSKA (reference sequence). Between the trimmed V and J ends, which lost 6 bases and 0 bases, there was a span of 15 bases. The CDR3 region has the DNA TGCAGTGCAAGGCCCGCCACGAGCTCCTACGAGCAGTACTTC. Its translation is CSARPATSSYEQYF.

This clonotype was observed a few times. The chain employs TRBV29-1 and TRBJ2-3, with TRBD1 as a possible D gene (6 bases). CDR3 size: 13 residues. The V gene's germline CDR1 is SQVTM and CDR2 ANQGSEA. Trimming shortened V by 4 bases and J by 2 bases, and 10 bases separated the two germline ends. The CDR3 coding sequence is TGCAGCGTTGCTGGACAGCCCACAGATACGCAGTATTTT. Protein: CSVAGQPTDTQYF.

The rearrangement links TRBV9 to TRBJ2-7; 8 bases align to TRBD2. This CDR3 has 16 amino acids. The germline gives CDR1 SGDLS, CDR2 YYNGEE. The ends lost 1 base at V and 2 bases at J; junction bases unmatched: 8. The CDR3 DNA follows: TGTGCCAGCAGCGTATGTTTACTAGCGGAGACCTACGAGCAGTACGTC. It codes for CASSVCLLAETYEQYV.

This clonotype turned up a few times. This chain links TRBV10-3 with TRBJ2-7; D perhaps matches TRBD2 (5 bases). In germline, CDR1 is ENHRY, CDR2 SYGVKD. This CDR3 has 12 residues. V lost 3 bases and J 3 bases, leaving 6 bases between the germline ends. CDR3 coding DNA: TGTGCCATCAGTGATACTAGCTACGAGCAGTACTTC. It translates to CAISDTSYEQYF.

This clonotype came up a few times. The CDR3 nucleotides read TGTGCCAGCAGTTGGACAGGGGTAGAGGACTATGGCTACACCTTC. Its protein product is CASSWTGVEDYGYTF. The V gene is TRBV28, the J gene TRBJ1-2; 9 nucleotides match TRBD1. Germline loops: CDR1 MDHEN, CDR2 SYDVKM. V was pared by 4 bases and J by 3 bases, with 6 bases of the junction left unmatched. This CDR3 contains 15 residues.

V usage is TRBV18 and J usage is TRBJ2-6; 7 bases map to TRBD1. Germline values: CDR1 KGHSH, CDR2 LQKENI. Losses at the gene ends were 3 bases for V and 0 bases for J; bases not matched to a gene: 8. This CDR3 is built from 18 residues. CDR3 nucleotide sequence: TGTGCCAGCTCACCCTTCTCGTACAGGGGCTCTGGGGCCAACGTCCTGACTTTC. This sequence encodes CASSPFSYRGSGANVLTF.

The chain employs TRBV20-1 and TRBJ1-3; 8 nucleotides line up with TRBD1. The V and J ends lost 3 bases and 3 bases, in that order; junction bases with no gene match: 4. CDR1 and CDR2 from the germline V gene are DFQATT and SNEGSKA (reference sequence). This CDR3 is built from 14 residues. The CDR3 sequence is CSARDREYGNTIYF. CDR3 bases: TGCAGTGCTAGGGACAGGGAGTATGGAAACACCATATATTTT.

This clonotype was recorded a few times. The chain joins TRBV5-1 to TRBJ2-1; TRBD2 agrees at 9 bases. V gave up 3 bases and J gave up 10 bases; unmatched junction bases: 11. CDR1 is SGHRS, CDR2 YFSETQ, per germline. The CDR3 is 15 amino acids. CDR3 nucleotide sequence: TGCGCCAGCAGCTGGGGACTAGCCCAGGCGAGGGAGCAGTTCTTC. It encodes CASSWGLAQAREQFF.

V gene TRBV10-3 combines with J gene TRBJ2-3, with D unclear. This CDR3 is 15 amino acids long. The V and J ends lost 4 bases and 0 bases respectively, with 11 bases between them. The germline V gene has CDR1 ENHRY and CDR2 SYGVKD. CDR3 residues: CAISGVPSSTDTQYF. CDR3 nucleotide sequence: TGTGCCATCAGTGGGGTCCCATCTAGCACAGATACGCAGTATTTT.

The table lists this clonotype with a few counts. V and J are TRBV9 and TRBJ2-4, with TRBD2 as a possible D gene (7 bases). Trimming removed 0 bases at V and 8 bases at J, with 9 bases between. Germline V CDR1 and CDR2: SGDLS, YYNGEE. The length of the CDR3 is 13 residues. The DNA of the CDR3 is TGTGCCAGCAGCGTAGAGGGGGGGTACATTCAGTACTTC. Its translation is CASSVEGGYIQYF.

This chain links TRBV12-3 or TRBV12-4 with TRBJ1-6; 8 nucleotides align to TRBD1. After removal of 6 bases from V and 10 bases from J, the junction contained 11 bases not matched to a gene. The CDR3 is 15 amino acids. CDR3 protein: CASRRGQGTASPLHF. CDR3 in DNA: TGTGCCAGCAGGCGAGGACAGGGAACGGCCTCACCCCTCCACTTT.

This chain connects TRBV6-1 to TRBJ2-3; 8 bases align to TRBD2. From germline, CDR1 is MNHNS and CDR2 SASEGT. The CDR3 loop spans 15 amino acids. The V gene end was trimmed by 8 bases and the J gene end by 6 bases; junction bases not matched to a gene: 13. The CDR3 coding sequence is TGTGCCAGCTCGCCCGGGGGGGTCGAGGGGGATACGCAGTATTTT. Residues: CASSPGGVEGDTQYF.

V is TRBV18 and J is TRBJ1-2; D remains ambiguous. The CDR3 length is 12 residues. Germline lookup yields CDR1 KGHSH and CDR2 LQKENI. Trimming removed 6 bases at V and 3 bases at J, with 8 bases between. The DNA for the CDR3 is TGTGCCAGCTCTCGGCGGGACTATGGCTACACCTTC. Translation: CASSRRDYGYTF.

The J gene is TRBJ2-4, the V gene TRBV20-1, with 8 nucleotides matching TRBD1. Germline V gene data show CDR1 as DFQATT and CDR2 as SNEGSKA (reference sequence). Germline trimming cut 6 bases from V and 0 bases from J; bases unmatched to any gene: 16. The CDR3 covers 18 residues. The CDR3 bases are TGCAGTGCCCAGCGTAGGGACAGGACAATTCTAGCCAAAAACATTCAGTACTTC. It encodes CSAQRRDRTILAKNIQYF.

The chain employs TRBV20-1 and TRBJ2-4; 10 positions agree with TRBD1. Germline assignment: CDR1 DFQATT and CDR2 SNEGSKA (reference sequence). The CDR3 contains 14 residues. The J segment lost 8 bases and the V segment lost 5 bases, leaving 9 bases of the junction unmatched. The CDR3 nucleotides are TGCAGTGCTCCTGGGAGTGGGACAGGGGACATTCAGTACTTC. Its translation: CSAPGSGTGDIQYF.